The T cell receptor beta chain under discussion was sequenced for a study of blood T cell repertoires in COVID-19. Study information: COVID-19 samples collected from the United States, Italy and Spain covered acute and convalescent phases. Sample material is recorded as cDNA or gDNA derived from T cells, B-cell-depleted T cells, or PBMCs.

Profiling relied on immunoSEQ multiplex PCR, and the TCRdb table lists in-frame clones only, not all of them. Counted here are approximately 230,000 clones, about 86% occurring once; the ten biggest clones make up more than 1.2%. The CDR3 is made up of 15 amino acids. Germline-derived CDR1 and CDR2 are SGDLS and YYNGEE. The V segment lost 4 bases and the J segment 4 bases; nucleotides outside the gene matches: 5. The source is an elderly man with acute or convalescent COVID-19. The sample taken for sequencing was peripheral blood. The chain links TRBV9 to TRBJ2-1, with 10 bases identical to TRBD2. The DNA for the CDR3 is TGTGCCAGCAGCACCAGGACTAGCGGATACAATGAGCAGTTCTTC. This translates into CASSTRTSGYNEQFF.